This T cell receptor (beta chain) was sequenced in a study of cytomegalovirus exposure and HLA in healthy donors (TCRdb year 2017). Concerning the study at large: An earlier analysis of 587 of the donors reported 250 to 300 Gb of sequence data and 117 million unique TCR beta sequences obtained from around 190 million T cells. An early release that covered around 590 HLA-typed donors contained approximately 320 gigabases of sequencing data and tens of millions of unique TCR sequences. Of the roughly 400 genotyped donors, approximately 83% fell in the genetic ancestry cluster associated with self-reported Caucasian donors. The aim of the study was to test whether cataloging public T cell receptors could identify signatures of past pathogen exposure. The study used immunosequencing to profile the T cell repertoires of approximately 690 subjects and linked those repertoires to cytomegalovirus serostatus. Besides the first cohort of around 670 subjects, a separate validation cohort made up of 90 to 150 different subjects was used. High-throughput TCR immunosequencing, statistical association of individual TCRs with disease status, and machine learning were combined to predict cytomegalovirus infection status. In a later analysis, previously published TCR beta repertoires from 550 to 700 donors were re-analyzed and high-resolution HLA genotyping was added so that TCR occurrence patterns could be studied. In the later analysis, no new phenotypic data were used to find candidate immune exposures; instead, reliance was placed on TCR beta sequences and their occurrence across donors. In an earlier analysis of around 540 of the donors, high-throughput TCR beta sequencing was used to judge whether each TCR beta V gene segment behaved as functional or pseudogenic. Donor age, sex, ethnicity and CMV serostatus were compiled alongside the repertoire data. A later genetic analysis took genome-wide SNP genotypes for about three fifths of the 666 donors and used that subset as a discovery cohort. All discovery cohort repertoires had been generated on a single sequencing platform. Both class I and class II loci were covered by HLA typing, at four-digit resolution. The number of typed donors differed by locus: about 620-640 for A, B, C, DRB1 and DQB1; 522 for DQA1; some 590 for DPA1; and around 490 for DPB1. Because of strong linkage in the cohort, 4 to 6 DR-DQ haplotypes were treated as single units for association and clustering. Among roughly 400 genotyped donors of the cohort, an average of approximately 240,000 unique TCR beta nucleotide sequences were sequenced per donor, 15% to 20% of them non-productive.

The paper's findings and limits, for the study overall: In a later analysis, 16,951 TCR beta sequences were associated with specific HLA alleles at a false discovery rate of 0.05. Linkage disequilibrium might explain the correlated functional status among segregating V segments, but an unknown experimental factor could not be excluded. Sequencing depth was assumed to be roughly uniform across donors in the presence/absence analyses, though that assumption may not hold. A later analysis found that HLA-associated TCR beta chains were more clonally expanded and had lower generation probabilities than equally common non-associated chains. A further reported finding was that TCR beta sequences accurately predicted the HLA-A and HLA-B alleles for most subjects in the first cohort. Because HLA typing was missing for some donors at each locus, association tests included only the typed subset. Assigning TCR associations to individual alleles was difficult when HLA alleles, especially DR and DQ, strongly co-occurred. An association between a missense DCLRE1C variant and V-gene and J-gene trimming of TCR beta chains was found in a later genetic analysis and replicated in an independent cohort. A few of the identified cytomegalovirus-associated TCR beta chains were confirmed in vitro to be specific for cytomegalovirus antigens. A later analysis found that TCR association rates varied across HLA loci, with DRB1 alleles showing the most associated TCRs and HLA-C alleles the fewest. The 87-base-pair reads could not distinguish some IMGT-functional V segments, including TRBV6-2 and TRBV6-3, so those segments were excluded. A later analysis found that most CMV-associated TCR beta chains appeared HLA-restricted, with HLA associations seemingly driven largely by CMV exposure. According to the authors, the approach could potentially be generalized to other disease states and immunological phenotypes. In a later analysis, several top co-occurrence clusters were reported to appear linked to parvovirus B19, influenza, CMV and Epstein-Barr virus. A cluster of highly shared sequence variants was judged likely to be a technical artifact of the sequencing pipeline. Most TCR sequences were observed very rarely across donors, whereas some public TCRs were present in many individuals. Compared with the roughly 700-donor mean, donors in an Asian-associated ancestry cluster had fewer N-insertions in productive TCRs, according to a later genetic analysis. The study listed 150 to 200 TCR beta chains as associated with cytomegalovirus. Because counts were too low, around 17 rarely observed V segments, including chromosome 9 orphons, were left out of the earlier analysis of a few hundred of the donors. In an earlier analysis of 587 of the donors, most TCR beta V segments appeared in productive rearrangements about 90% or about 30% of the time, broadly matching IMGT annotations. In this cohort, only TCR beta chains were sequenced, and detectable features were limited by the absence of alpha or paired-chain data. In both the original and validation cohorts, the classifier was reported to diagnose cytomegalovirus status with high specificity and sensitivity. Immune exposure information for the cohort was limited to CMV serostatus.

The cohort comprised 550 to 700 healthy bone marrow donors. All cohort members were sampled while nominally healthy, although unrecorded immune exposures were likely present. The donor was CMV seronegative and belonged to the group of over 300 seronegative cohort members. Each donor provided a peripheral blood sample, and peripheral blood mononuclear cells were used for TCR beta sequencing. Genomic DNA was extracted from the blood cell samples with the Qiagen DNeasy Blood Extraction Kit. The library was made by the immunoSEQ multiplex PCR assay. For the multiplex PCR, a mixture combining 60 forward primers for TCR Vbeta segments and 13 reverse primers for TCR Jbeta segments was used. Amplification of the CDR3 region of rearranged TCR beta genes was performed with a multiplex PCR assay on genomic DNA. Amplified TCR beta libraries were sequenced as 87-base-pair reads on the Illumina HiSeq System. In the paper's pipeline: A later analysis tallied some 79 million unique TCR beta chains across the 610 or so repertoires, and around 12 million of those chains were shared by two or more donors. Raw reads were error-corrected and collapsed into unique sequences with a nearest-neighbor algorithm that merged closely related sequences to remove PCR and sequencing errors. To assign V, D and J gene segments, CDR3 sequences were aligned to IMGT reference sequences. For a sequence to be retained, a match of at least six nucleotides was required to both a V gene segment and a J gene segment. Rearrangements were classified as productive when the CDR3 lacked stop codons and remained in frame with V and J, and all other rearrangements were classified as non-productive. Following IMGT convention, CDR3 was defined as the stretch from the second conserved V-encoded cysteine to the conserved J-encoded phenylalanine. In an earlier analysis of some 550 of the donors, sequences lacking an unambiguous match to a single V gene segment were excluded. An earlier analysis of a few hundred of the donors called V segments functional above 56.7% productive rearrangements and segregating when the between-donor standard deviation exceeded 5%. A statistical classification framework was developed to diagnose cytomegalovirus status using the catalog of TCR beta chain sequences. In a later analysis, TCR nucleotide sequences were compared against IMGT/GENE-DB human TR gene sequences so that V and J genes could be assigned. In a later analysis, CDR3 sequences and most-parsimonious VDJ recombination scenarios were assigned using the TCRdist pipeline. In a later analysis, each TCR beta chain was defined by its CDR3 amino acid sequence together with its V-gene family, and reads without a unique V-gene family were excluded. A later analysis removed 500 to 650 highly shared, low-generation-probability nucleotide sequences to deal with suspected cross-contamination and a sequencing artifact. A later analysis calculated a clonal expansion index for each public chain from normalized within-repertoire ranks of inferred template counts. In a later analysis, generation probabilities were computed with a VDJ recombination model fitted to out-of-frame rearrangements, and the resulting probabilities were checked against IGoR. A later analysis scored TCR-TCR, TCR-HLA and TCR-CMV co-occurrence with hypergeometric tests, applying a repertoire-size bias correction to TCR pairs. A later analysis estimated false discovery rates by permuting HLA or CMV assignments 20 times. In a later analysis, co-occurring TCRs were grouped with DBSCAN, and TCRdist sequence similarity was added when clustering was performed within HLA-allele-positive subsets. Repertoires with fewer than 30,000 or more than 120,000 public chains, plus five repertoires with anomalous nucleotide sharing, were excluded from co-occurrence clustering. What TCRdb holds here is the immuneACCESS table cut down to in-frame rearrangements. Part of the clones is not present; checked against another copy, under half of the missing clones reflect an unresolved V gene, and the others are unexplained. The DNA gave D and trimming, while V, J and clone size come from that table. The sample table records 100,000 to 150,000 clones; almost 80% of these occur just once. The ten largest account for approximately 1.6% of the sample.

To note about this clone: The antigen it recognizes is unknown. Per-nucleotide qualities are absent, and no much larger clonotype sits a single base away.

From the cysteine through the phenylalanine, the CDR3 covers 15 amino acids. Just the 45-base CDR3 DNA is kept, in frame starting at base 1. The CDR1 and CDR2 encoded by the germline V gene are SGHAT and FQNNGV. Trimming at the junction amounts to 5 bases on V and 3 bases on J, and the germline ends lie 13 bases apart. The sequenced material came from PBMCs. The chain joins TRBV11-2 to TRBJ2-2; TRBD1 is perhaps the D gene, given 6 matching bases. This TCR was recovered from a female donor in good health and CMV-seronegative. The nucleotides read TGTGCCAGCAGCCCGTGGACAGACTACACCGGGGAGCTGTTTTTT. Its translation is CASSPWTDYTGELFF.